This section outlines one TCR beta chain sequence together with its context. Antigen unknown. The PCR used 60 Vbeta and 13 Jbeta primers. Measured with immunoSEQ multiplex PCR; TCRdb has only the in-frame clones, and not every one. This sample's table has 150,000 to 200,000 clones. Trimming took 5 bases from V and 5 from J, leaving 10 bases between them. Germline loops: CDR1 SGHRS, CDR2 YFSETQ. CDR3 length: 13 amino acids. This entry comes from a study of cytomegalovirus exposure and HLA in healthy donors. Study observations and caveats: Reports state that TCR beta sequences accurately predicted most subjects' HLA-A and HLA-B alleles. Later analysis identified some 16,000 TCR beta sequences associated with HLA alleles, using a false discovery rate threshold of 0.05. The sole available immune exposure information was CMV serostatus. The CMV antigen specificity of a few CMV-associated chains was confirmed through in vitro analysis.

This sequence originates from an older woman in good health and CMV-seronegative. Input material: PBMCs. The V gene is TRBV5-1, the J gene TRBJ2-2; D is possibly TRBD1 (7 bases). The CDR3 DNA is TGCGCCAGCAGGGAGGGGGCGACCGGGGAGCTGTTTTTT. Translated, it gives CASREGATGELFF.